Described below is a single TCR beta chain sequence and its context. These data are taken from a study of blood T cell repertoires in COVID-19. Generated by immunoSEQ multiplex PCR, the TCRdb table keeps only in-frame clones and is missing some. The data hold fewer than 200,000 clones, with approximately 86% observed a single time. Losses at the gene ends were 4 bases for V and 0 bases for J; bases not matched to a gene: 10. The CDR3 totals 17 residues. Per germline, CDR1 SGHRS and CDR2 YFSETQ. This sequence joins TRBV5-1 and TRBJ1-1; 9 positions agree with TRBD1. The TCR sequence derives from a woman aged 40-49 years with COVID-19, enrolled during active disease. Specimen: peripheral blood. The CDR3 nucleotides are TGCGCCAGCAGCCAAGGGACAGGGATGATAATGAACACTGAAGCTTTCTTT. Residues: CASSQGTGMIMNTEAFF.